These 18 T cell receptor beta chains share one sample of origin, sequenced in a study of tumor-infiltrating lymphocytes in primary liver carcinoma (TCRdb year 2017). Total RNA and DNA were co-extracted without cell sorting from roughly 20-30 mg of bulk tissue using the AllPrep DNA/RNA mini kit. Sequenced on an Illumina HiSeq 2500. A constant-region primer and ProtoScript II reverse transcriptase were used to reverse-transcribe TCRbeta-specific cDNA from 500 ng total RNA. The TCRbeta libraries were prepared through three rounds of nested multiplex PCR following a slightly modified ARM-PCR procedure. Multiplex TRBV1-TRBV30 forward primers and a Cbeta reverse primer were used in the first two PCR rounds, each of which was run for approximately 10 cycles. TCRdb cleaned the public reads at Q25 with fastp, built clones with MiXCR and kept in-frame beta chains. CDR3 protein sequences are deduplicated, and each keeps its most common genes and DNA. Here the sample has about 120,000 distinct CDR3 sequences; approximately 68% occur a single time. The ten largest clonotypes hold over 8% of the sample.

Material: tumor-adjacent normal liver tissue. These receptors came from a woman aged 55-70 years with primary liver carcinoma and hepatitis B virus infection.

Note on this clonotype: The junction and the germline gene differ at one end; a read error may be behind it. The chain carries TRBV11-2 and TRBJ2-7; a weak D match, TRBD2 (5 bases). The CDR3 is 14 amino acids. Germline V gene sequence: CDR1 SGHAT, CDR2 FQNNGV. The CDR3 sequence is CANSQNREYHEQYF. In nucleotides, the CDR3 is TGTGCCAACAGCCAGAATAGGGAGTATCACGAGCAGTACTTC.

Concerning this clonotype: The junction shows a germline mismatch at one end, possibly a read error. This chain joins TRBV11-2 and TRBJ2-5; tentatively, D is TRBD2 (5 bases). The CDR3 loop spans 14 amino acids. CDR1 and CDR2 (germline): SGHAT, FQNNGV. The CDR3 protein is CARSLEFGVETLYF. CDR3 nucleotide sequence: TGTGCCAGAAGCTTAGAGTTCGGGGTTGAGACCCTGTACTTC. Full variable domain (rest looked up from reference TRBV11-2 and TRBJ2-5): EAGVAQSPRYKIIEKRQSVAFWCNPISGHATLYWYQQILGQGPKLLIQFQNNGVVDDSQLPKDRFSAERLKGVDSTLKIQPAKLEDSAVYLCARSLEFGVETLYFGPGTRLLVL.

The chain recombines TRBV10-1 with TRBJ1-5; D unclear. The germline V gene has CDR1 WNHNN and CDR2 SYGVQD (reference sequence). Trimming took off 2 bases at V and 0 bases at J, with 17 bases between the two ends. This CDR3 is 18 amino acids long. As DNA, the CDR3 is TGCGCCAGCAGTGAGGAAAGGGCGGGGAAATATAGCAATCAGCCCCAGCATTTT. This translates into CASSEERAGKYSNQPQHF.

This clonotype was counted at least ten times. V gene TRBV28 combines with J gene TRBJ1-5, with D maybe TRBD1 (5 bases). CDR3 size: 12 residues. The ends were cut back, 8 bases at V and 7 bases at J, with 12 bases in the middle. CDR1 and CDR2 from the germline V gene are MDHEN and SYDVKM. The DNA for the CDR3 is TGTGCCAGCTGGGCGGGGCACCAGCCCCAGCATTTT. Its protein is CASWAGHQPQHF.

This clonotype has at least ten counts. The chain recombines TRBV4-1 with TRBJ2-5; 12 bases map to TRBD2. The CDR3 extends over 22 amino acids. Germline CDR1 MGHRA, CDR2 YSYEKL. The V segment lost 1 base and the J segment 8 bases; nucleotides outside the gene matches: 26. In DNA, the CDR3 is TGCGCCAGCAGCCAAGGGGGGGGAGCTAGCGGGAGGGCCTCGCGAGAATTGATAACCCAGTACTTC. It encodes CASSQGGGASGRASRELITQYF.

V is TRBV6-5 and J is TRBJ1-1; D not certain. Trimming pared 5 bases from V and 2 bases from J, leaving 9 bases between. CDR1 is MNHEY and CDR2 is SVGAGI in the germline V gene. This CDR3 is built from 13 residues. The CDR3 loop is CASSESVNTEAFF. The CDR3 bases are TGTGCCAGCAGTGAGTCAGTAAACACTGAAGCTTTCTTT.

For this clonotype: Relative to the germline gene, one junction end is altered; a read error may explain this. The chain recombines TRBV28 with TRBJ1-2, with 7 bases identical to TRBD1. Germline V CDR1 and CDR2: MDHEN, SYDVKM. The CDR3 sequence is 16 residues long. The CDR3, as DNA: TGTGCCAGCAGTGGCGGGACAGCCAATTCTTCCTATGGTTACACCTTC. Translating it yields CASSGGTANSSYGYTF.

This clonotype was detected ten times or more. The chain links TRBV10-2 to TRBJ2-5, with 7 bases identical to TRBD2. CDR3 length: 15 residues. The germline gives CDR1 WSHSY, CDR2 SAAADI. After removal of 3 bases from V and 5 bases from J, the junction contained 9 bases not matched to a gene. This CDR3 reads CASSDPWEGQETQYF. Here the CDR3 DNA reads TGCGCCAGCAGTGACCCATGGGAGGGCCAGGAGACCCAGTACTTC.

On this clonotype: A much larger clonotype is one base distant, so this may be a read error. This sequence joins TRBV6-4 and TRBJ2-7, with 10 nucleotides matching TRBD2. This CDR3 is 13 amino acids long. The germline gives CDR1 MRHNA, CDR2 SNTAGT. V shed 9 bases and J 5 bases; nucleotides not matched to a gene: 7. CDR3: CARGEREGNEQYF. The CDR3 bases are TGTGCCAGAGGGGAGCGGGAGGGTAACGAGCAGTACTTC.

Remarks on this clonotype: The junction shows a germline mismatch at one end, possibly a read error. This sequence joins TRBV11-2 and TRBJ2-3, with TRBD1 identical over 7 bases. The CDR3 spans 16 residues. The germline V gene encodes CDR1 SGHAT and CDR2 FQNNGV. Here the CDR3 DNA reads TGTGCCAGCAACTTAGTTGGACAGGCGATCACAGATACGCAGTATTTT. This encodes CASNLVGQAITDTQYF.

The rearrangement links TRBV25-1 to TRBJ1-2; 8 bases line up with TRBD1. Germline V CDR1 and CDR2: MGHDK, SYGVNS. V shed 3 bases, J shed 4 bases, and the junction held 7 bases outside the gene matches. The CDR3 sequence is 15 residues long. In nucleotides, the CDR3 is TGTGCCAGCAGTGACCCTCGGACAGGGACCTATGGCTACACCTTC. This gives the protein CASSDPRTGTYGYTF.

This clonotype was picked up a small number of times. Just one base apart from a much larger clone, this may be a read error. V and J are TRBV10-2 and TRBJ2-2; possible D gene TRBD2, 6 bases. Germline V gene data show CDR1 as WSHSY and CDR2 as SAAADI. The length of the CDR3 is 14 residues. V was cut by 4 bases and J by 7 bases, with 13 bases left in between. The DNA of the CDR3 is TGCGCCAGCAGTGCTGGCTACGGGGGCGGGGAGCTGTTTTTT. The encoded protein is CASSAGYGGGELFF.

Details on this clonotype: A much larger clone lies a single base off, so this may be a read error. V usage is TRBV11-3 and J usage is TRBJ1-5; perhaps TRBD1 as D (5 bases). From germline, CDR1 is SGHNT and CDR2 YENEEA. This CDR3 contains 15 residues. In nucleotides, the CDR3 is TGTGACAGCAGCTTAGATCTGGGGGTGGCTCAGCCCCAGCATTTT. As protein: CDSSLDLGVAQPQHF.

Points on this clonotype: A junction boundary mismatches the germline segment, possibly from a read error. CDR3 coding DNA: TGCGCCAGCCGCCAAAGCAGAGGGCCTAGCTCCTACGAGCAGTACTTC. Translating gives CASRQSRGPSSYEQYF. The chain couples TRBV4-1 to TRBJ2-7, with D possibly matching TRBD2 (5 bases). Per the germline V gene, CDR1 is MGHRA and CDR2 is YSYEKL. This CDR3 comprises 16 residues.

With respect to this clonotype: The CDR3 end shows no conserved phenylalanine or tryptophan, and so a read error is likely. No DNA is shown, since the ends of the CDR3 on it are uncertain; the CDR3 is the one TCRdb lists. This chain joins TRBV11-2 and TRBJ2-1; the table calls TRBD2, which could not be checked here. The germline V gene encodes CDR1 SGHAT and CDR2 FQNNGV. The CDR3 is 13 amino acids long, termini counted. The CDR3: CASSWTSCGEHFL.

The genes are TRBV6-1 and TRBJ2-7, with TRBD2 matching 10 bases. There are 15 residues in the CDR3. CDR1 is MNHNS and CDR2 is SASEGT in the germline V gene. V lost 10 bases, J lost 9 bases, and 18 bases stayed unmatched. The CDR3 DNA sequence: TGTGCCATCAATGAAGGGGCTAGCGGGAGTAGTTGGCAGTACTTC. This gives the protein CAINEGASGSSWQYF.

A word on this clonotype: A junction end diverges from the germline sequence, so it may reflect a read error. The chain carries TRBV5-4 and TRBJ1-1, with D possibly being TRBD1 (6 bases). CDR1 and CDR2 (germline): SGHNT, YYREEE (reference sequence). The CDR3 is made up of 14 amino acids. CDR3 in DNA: TGTGCCAGCAGCCTAAAGGGGGGGAACACTGAAGCTTTGTTT. It specifies CASSLKGGNTEALF. Variable domain in full (rest from reference TRBV5-4 and TRBJ1-1): ETGVTQSPTHLIKTRGQQVTLRCSSQSGHNTVSWYQQALGQGPQFIFQYYREEENGRGNFPPRFSGLQFPNYSSELNVNALELDDSALYLCASSLKGGNTEALFGQGTRLTVV.

This clonotype was observed many times. V is TRBV5-6 and J is TRBJ2-7; maybe TRBD2 (5 bases). CDR3 length equals 15 residues. The ends were cut back, 0 bases at V and 2 bases at J, with 12 bases in the middle. The germline V gene has CDR1 SGHDT and CDR2 YYEEEE. CDR3: CASSLGAGSAYEQYF. The DNA of the CDR3 is TGTGCCAGCAGCTTGGGGGCGGGTAGCGCCTACGAGCAGTACTTC.